The sample holds a few counts of the clone carrying this TCR beta chain. Its target is not known. These data come from a study of identical twins. General study results and limits: Findings depended on cross-sectional statistics rather than tracking the same donors.

Germline CDR1 SGHTA, CDR2 FQGNSA. The CDR3 sequence is 15 residues long. Between the trimmed V and J ends, which lost 1 base and 2 bases, there was a span of 11 bases. From the 5' RACE reads, TCRdb called clonotypes with MiXCR, one entry per CDR3 protein. Of 400,000 to 550,000 distinct CDR3 sequences in the sample, approximately 15% are singletons; the top ten hold 0.8% to 1%. The data also belong to a second study, concerning yellow fever vaccine responses in identical twins.

The rearrangement joins TRBV7-2 to TRBJ2-5, with a tentative D call TRBD2 (6 bases). The sequencing input was CD4+ T cells sorted from blood. This receptor was obtained from a woman under 30 in good health. CDR3 residues: CASSLVLARQETQYF. The DNA of the CDR3 is TGTGCCAGCAGCTTAGTCCTAGCGAGACAAGAGACCCAGTACTTC.